This TCR beta chain stems from a study of T-cell memory formation after mild COVID-19. Looking at the study overall: The TCR clusters were mostly specific to one donor. General study results and limits: Some clones that responded turned up in pre-infection memory, which suggests that cross-reactive memory joined in. Shrinking CD4+ clones were chiefly CM and EM; CD8+ ones were chiefly EMRA.

This clonotype was counted many times. The antigen is unknown. TCRdb independently ran MiXCR on the 5' RACE reads; one entry per CDR3 protein. The repertoire consists of about 260,000 distinct CDR3 sequences, with approximately 8.4% occurring once and the leading ten covering around a fifth. The CDR3 is made up of 14 amino acids. Germline values: CDR1 SGHRS, CDR2 YFSETQ. The V end was cut by 0 bases, the J end by 11 bases, with 17 bases between. The source of this sequence is a man between 18 and 35 years old who had mild COVID-19 (a few samples of this study predate the infection). Cell type and time point are not known. Sequenced material: PBMCs or a T cell subset sorted from them (not recorded which). The chain has TRBV5-1 and TRBJ1-1; possible D gene TRBD1, 6 bases. The CDR3 loop reads CASSLATGSGEAFF. CDR3 nucleotides: TGCGCCAGCAGCTTGGCCACAGGGTCGGGGGAGGCTTTCTTT. The whole variable domain, remainder taken from reference TRBV5-1 and TRBJ1-1, is KAGVTQTPRYLIKTRGQQVTLSCSPISGHRSVSWYQQTPGQGLQFLFEYFSETQRNKGNFPGRFSGRQFSNSRSEMNVSTLELGDSALYLCASSLATGSGEAFFGQGTRLTVV.